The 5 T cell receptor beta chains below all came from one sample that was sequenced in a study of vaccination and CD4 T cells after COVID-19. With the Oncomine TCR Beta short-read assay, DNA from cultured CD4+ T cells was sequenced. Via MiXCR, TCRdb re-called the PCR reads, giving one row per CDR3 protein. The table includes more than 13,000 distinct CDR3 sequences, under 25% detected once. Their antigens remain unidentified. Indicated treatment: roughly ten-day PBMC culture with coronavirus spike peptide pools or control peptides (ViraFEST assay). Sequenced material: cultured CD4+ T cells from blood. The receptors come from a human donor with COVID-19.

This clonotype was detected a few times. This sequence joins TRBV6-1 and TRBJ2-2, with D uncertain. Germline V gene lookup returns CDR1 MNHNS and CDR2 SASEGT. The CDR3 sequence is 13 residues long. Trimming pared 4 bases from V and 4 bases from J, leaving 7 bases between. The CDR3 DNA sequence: TGTGCCAGCAGTGTCGTTGGCACCGGGGAGCTGTTTTTT. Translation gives CASSVVGTGELFF.

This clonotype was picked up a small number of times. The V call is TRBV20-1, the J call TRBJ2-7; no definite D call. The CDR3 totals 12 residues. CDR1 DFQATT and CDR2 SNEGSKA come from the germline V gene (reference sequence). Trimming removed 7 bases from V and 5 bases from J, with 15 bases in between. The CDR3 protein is CSGLASSNEQYF. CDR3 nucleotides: TGCAGTGGATTAGCTAGTTCTAACGAGCAGTACTTC.

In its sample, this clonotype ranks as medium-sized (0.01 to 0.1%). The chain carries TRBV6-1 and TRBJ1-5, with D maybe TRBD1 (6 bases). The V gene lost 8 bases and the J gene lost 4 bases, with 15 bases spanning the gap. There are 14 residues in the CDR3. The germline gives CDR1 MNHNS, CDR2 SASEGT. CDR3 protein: CASLRGGYNQPQHF. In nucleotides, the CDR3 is TGTGCCAGCCTTCGGGGGGGCTATAATCAGCCCCAGCATTTT.

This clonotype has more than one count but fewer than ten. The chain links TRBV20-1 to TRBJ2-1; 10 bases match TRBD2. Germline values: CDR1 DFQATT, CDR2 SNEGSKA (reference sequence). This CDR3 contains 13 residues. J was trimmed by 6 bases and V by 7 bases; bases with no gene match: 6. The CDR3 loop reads CSGLAGGVNEQFF. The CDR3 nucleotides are TGCAGTGGGTTAGCGGGGGGCGTCAATGAGCAGTTCTTC.

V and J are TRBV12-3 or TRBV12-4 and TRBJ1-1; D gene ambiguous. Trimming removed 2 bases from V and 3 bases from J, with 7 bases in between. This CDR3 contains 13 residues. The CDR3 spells CASSLTSDTEAFF. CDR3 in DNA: TGTGCCAGCAGTTTAACGTCAGACACTGAAGCTTTCTTT.